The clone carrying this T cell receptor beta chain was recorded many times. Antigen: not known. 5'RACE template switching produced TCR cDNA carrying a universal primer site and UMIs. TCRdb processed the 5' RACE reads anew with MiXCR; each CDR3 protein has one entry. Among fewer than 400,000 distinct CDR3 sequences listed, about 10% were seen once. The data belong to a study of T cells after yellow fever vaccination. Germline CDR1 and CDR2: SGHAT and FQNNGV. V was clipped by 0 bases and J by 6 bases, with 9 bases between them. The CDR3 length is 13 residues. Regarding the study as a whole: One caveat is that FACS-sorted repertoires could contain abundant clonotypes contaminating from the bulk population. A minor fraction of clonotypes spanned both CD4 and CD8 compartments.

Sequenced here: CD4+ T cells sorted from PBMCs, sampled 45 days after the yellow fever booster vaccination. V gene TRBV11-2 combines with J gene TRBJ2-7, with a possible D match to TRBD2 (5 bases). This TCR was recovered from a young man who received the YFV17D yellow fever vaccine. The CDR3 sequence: CASSLDRGSEQYF. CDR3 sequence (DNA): TGTGCCAGCAGCTTAGATAGAGGGTCCGAGCAGTACTTC.